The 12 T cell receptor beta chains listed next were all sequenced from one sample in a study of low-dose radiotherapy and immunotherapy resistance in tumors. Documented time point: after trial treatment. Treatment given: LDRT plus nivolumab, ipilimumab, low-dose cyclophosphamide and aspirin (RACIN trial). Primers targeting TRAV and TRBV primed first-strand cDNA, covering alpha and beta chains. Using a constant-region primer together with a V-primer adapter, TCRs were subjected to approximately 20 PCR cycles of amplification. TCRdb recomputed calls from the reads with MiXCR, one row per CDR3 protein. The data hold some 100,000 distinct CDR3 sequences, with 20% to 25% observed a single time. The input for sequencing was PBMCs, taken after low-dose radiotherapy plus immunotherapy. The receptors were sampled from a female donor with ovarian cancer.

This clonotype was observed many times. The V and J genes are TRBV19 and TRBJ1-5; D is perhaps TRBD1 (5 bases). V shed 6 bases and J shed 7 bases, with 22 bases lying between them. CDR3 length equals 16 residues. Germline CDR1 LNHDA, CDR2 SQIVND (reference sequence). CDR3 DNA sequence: TGTGCCAGTAGCACCGGGACGCAAATTGGCGGGCAGCCCCAGCATTTT. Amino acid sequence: CASSTGTQIGGQPQHF.

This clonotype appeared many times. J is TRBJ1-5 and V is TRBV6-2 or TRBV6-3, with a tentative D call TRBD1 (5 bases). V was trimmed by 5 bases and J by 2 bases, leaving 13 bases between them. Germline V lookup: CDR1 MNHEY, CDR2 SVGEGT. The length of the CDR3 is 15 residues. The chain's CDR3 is CASSPGGLGNQPQHF. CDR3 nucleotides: TGTGCCAGCAGTCCGGGGGGACTGGGCAATCAGCCCCAGCATTTT.

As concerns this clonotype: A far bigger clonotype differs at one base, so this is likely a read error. In nucleotides, the CDR3 is TGTGCCAGCAGCTTGGCAGTGCATGAAAAACTGTTTTTT. This sequence encodes CASSLAVHEKLFF. The chain links TRBV5-1 to TRBJ1-4; D ambiguous. The length of the CDR3 is 13 residues. The germline CDR1 and CDR2 sequences are SGHRS and YFSETQ. Full variable domain (outside the CDR3, taken from reference TRBV5-1 and TRBJ1-4): KAGVTQTPRYLIKTRGQQVTLSCSPISGHRSVSWYQQTPGQGLQFLFEYFSETQRNKGNFPGRFSGRQFSNSRSEMNVSTLELGDSALYLCASSLAVHEKLFFGSGTQLSVL.

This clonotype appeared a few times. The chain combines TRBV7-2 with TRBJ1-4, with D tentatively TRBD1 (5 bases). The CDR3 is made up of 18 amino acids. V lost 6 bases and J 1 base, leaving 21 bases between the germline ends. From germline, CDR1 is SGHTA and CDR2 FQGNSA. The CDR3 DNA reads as TGTGCCAGCAGTTCCGGATCGGGGGGGGTGAGAACTAATGAAAAACTGTTTTTT. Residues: CASSSGSGGVRTNEKLFF.

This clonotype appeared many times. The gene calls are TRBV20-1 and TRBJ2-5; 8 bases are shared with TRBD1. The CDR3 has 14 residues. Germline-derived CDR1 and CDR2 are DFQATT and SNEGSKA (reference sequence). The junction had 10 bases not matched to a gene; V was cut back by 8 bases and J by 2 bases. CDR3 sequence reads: CSSRPGQGQETQYF. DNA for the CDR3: TGCAGTTCCCGGCCTGGACAGGGACAAGAGACCCAGTACTTC.

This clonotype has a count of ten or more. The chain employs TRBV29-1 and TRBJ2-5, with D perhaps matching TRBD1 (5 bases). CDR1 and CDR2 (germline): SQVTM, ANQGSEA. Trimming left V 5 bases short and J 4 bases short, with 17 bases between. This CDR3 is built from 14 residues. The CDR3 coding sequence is TGCAGCGTTAGACGACCAGGGTGGGGAGAGACCCAGTACTTC. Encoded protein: CSVRRPGWGETQYF. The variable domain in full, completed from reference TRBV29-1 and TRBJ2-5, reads SAVISQKPSRDICQRGTSLTIQCQVDSQVTMMFWYRQQPGQSLTLIATANQGSEATYESGFVIDKFPISRPNLTFSTLTVSNMSPEDSSIYLCSVRRPGWGETQYFGPGTRLLVL.

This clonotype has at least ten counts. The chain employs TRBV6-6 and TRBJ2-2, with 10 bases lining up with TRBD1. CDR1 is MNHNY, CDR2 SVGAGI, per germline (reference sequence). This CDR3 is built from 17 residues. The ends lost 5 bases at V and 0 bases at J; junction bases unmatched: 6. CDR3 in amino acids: CASSPGGQGSNTGELFF. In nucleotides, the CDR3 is TGTGCCAGCAGTCCCGGGGGACAGGGGTCGAACACCGGGGAGCTGTTTTTT.

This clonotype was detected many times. This CDR3 is CASGRRAGADTQYF. CDR3 DNA sequence: TGTGCCAGCGGACGGAGGGCCGGGGCAGATACGCAGTATTTT. V gene TRBV11-3 combines with J gene TRBJ2-3, with D possibly TRBD2 on 6 matching bases. CDR3 length: 14 amino acids. The V gene lost 8 bases and the J gene lost 4 bases, with 16 bases spanning the gap. Germline CDR1 reads SGHNT; CDR2 reads YENEEA.

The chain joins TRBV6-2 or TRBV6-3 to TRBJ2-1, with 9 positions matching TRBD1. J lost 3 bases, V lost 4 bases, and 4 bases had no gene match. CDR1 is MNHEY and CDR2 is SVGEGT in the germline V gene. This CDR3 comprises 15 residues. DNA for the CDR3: TGTGCCAGCAGTTCCGGGGACAGGGACTACAATGAGCAGTTCTTC. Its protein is CASSSGDRDYNEQFF.

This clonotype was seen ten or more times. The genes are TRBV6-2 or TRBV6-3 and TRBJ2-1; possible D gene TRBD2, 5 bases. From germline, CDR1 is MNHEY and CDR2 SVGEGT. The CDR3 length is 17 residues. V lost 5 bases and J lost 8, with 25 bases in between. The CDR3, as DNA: TGTGCCAGCAGTGCTGGACCTTTTCGAGGGCTGTGGCATGAGCAGTTCTTC. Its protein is CASSAGPFRGLWHEQFF.

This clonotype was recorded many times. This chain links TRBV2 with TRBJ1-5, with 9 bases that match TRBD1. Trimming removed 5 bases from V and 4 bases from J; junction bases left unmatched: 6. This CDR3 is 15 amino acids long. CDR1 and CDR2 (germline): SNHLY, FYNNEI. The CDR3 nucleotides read TGTGCCAGCAGTCCTGGACAGGGGAGGAATCAGCCCCAGCATTTT. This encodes CASSPGQGRNQPQHF.

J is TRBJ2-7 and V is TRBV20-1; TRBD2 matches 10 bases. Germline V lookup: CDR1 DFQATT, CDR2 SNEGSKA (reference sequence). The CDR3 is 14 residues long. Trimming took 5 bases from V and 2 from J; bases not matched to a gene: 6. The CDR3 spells CSASSSGSTYEQYF. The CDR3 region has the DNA TGCAGTGCTTCTTCTAGCGGGAGTACCTACGAGCAGTACTTC.